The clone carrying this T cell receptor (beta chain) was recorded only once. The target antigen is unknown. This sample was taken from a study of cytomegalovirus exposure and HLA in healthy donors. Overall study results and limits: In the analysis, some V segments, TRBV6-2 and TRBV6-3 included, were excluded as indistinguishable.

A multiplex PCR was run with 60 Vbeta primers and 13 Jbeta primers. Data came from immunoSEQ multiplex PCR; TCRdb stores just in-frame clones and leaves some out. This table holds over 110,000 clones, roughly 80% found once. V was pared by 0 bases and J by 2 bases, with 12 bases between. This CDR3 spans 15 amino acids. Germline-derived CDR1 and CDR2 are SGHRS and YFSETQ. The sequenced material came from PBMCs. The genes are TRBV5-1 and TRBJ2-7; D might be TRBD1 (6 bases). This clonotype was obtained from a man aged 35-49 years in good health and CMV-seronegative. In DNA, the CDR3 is TGCGCCAGCAGCTTGGCCGGGACACCAACCTACGAGCAGTACTTC. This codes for CASSLAGTPTYEQYF.